The 14 T cell receptor beta chains listed next were all sequenced from one sample in a study of T cells in Graves' hyperthyroidism and ophthalmopathy. RNA transcripts provided the source from which TCR beta CDR3 regions were amplified. RT-PCR in the first round (using the HTBI primer set) targeted the TCR CDR3. Using its own MiXCR run on the multiplex PCR reads, TCRdb lists one record per CDR3 protein. Of some 370,000 distinct CDR3 sequences in the sample, over 12% were seen once. The sample taken for sequencing was blood. The receptors here all came from a man aged 50-59 years with Graves' ophthalmopathy.

This clonotype has a count of ten or more. The chain links TRBV4-1 to TRBJ2-7; D is undetermined. V shed 2 bases and J shed 0 bases, with 14 bases lying between them. Germline-derived CDR1 and CDR2 are MGHRA and YSYEKL. The CDR3 has 16 residues. CDR3 residues: CASSQPRRGSSYEQYF. CDR3 nucleotides: TGCGCCAGCAGCCAACCCAGGAGAGGTAGCTCCTACGAGCAGTACTTC.

The CDR3 bases are TGTGCCAGCAAAAGAGGCACGAACACTGAAGCTTTCTTT. Translated: CASKRGTNTEAFF. V usage is TRBV6-1 and J usage is TRBJ1-1; D is ambiguous. Germline V gene lookup returns CDR1 MNHNS and CDR2 SASEGT. V dropped 7 bases and J dropped 1 base, with 10 bases sitting between them. The CDR3 contains 13 residues.

A word on this clonotype: Just one base apart from a much larger clone, this may be a read error. This rearrangement joins TRBV11-2 to TRBJ1-6; tentatively, D is TRBD1 (5 bases). Trimming removed 0 bases from V and 8 bases from J, with 5 bases in between. The CDR3 is 13 residues long. Germline assignment: CDR1 SGHAT and CDR2 FQNNGV. The CDR3 loop is CASSLEGDSPLHF. The CDR3 nucleotides are TGTGCCAGCAGCTTAGAAGGGGATTCACCCCTCCACTTT.

This clonotype was recorded many times. The genes are TRBV24-1 and TRBJ2-1; 9 bases align to TRBD2. CDR1 is KGHDR, CDR2 SFDVKD, per germline. The ends lost 4 bases at V and 8 bases at J; junction bases unmatched: 14. CDR3 length: 17 amino acids. This CDR3 is CATSDPLGSGRWDEQFF. The CDR3 DNA sequence: TGTGCCACCAGTGACCCCTTGGGTAGCGGGAGATGGGATGAGCAGTTCTTC.

This chain uses TRBV19 with TRBJ1-5, with D hard to call. This CDR3 contains 13 residues. V lost 3 bases and J 3 bases, leaving 6 bases between the germline ends. Germline loops: CDR1 LNHDA, CDR2 SQIVND (reference sequence). The CDR3 loop reads CASSIGYNQPQHF. CDR3 nucleotides: TGTGCCAGTAGTATCGGGTACAATCAGCCCCAGCATTTT.

This clonotype was counted many times. The chain combines TRBV27 with TRBJ2-2; D remains unclear. The germline CDR1 and CDR2 sequences are MNHEY and SMNVEV (reference sequence). V was cut by 4 bases and J by 4 bases, with 7 bases left in between. The CDR3 runs 13 residues. In DNA, the CDR3 is TGTGCCAGCAGTTCCCATATCACCGGGGAGCTGTTTTTT. Protein sequence: CASSSHITGELFF.

This clonotype was observed at least ten times. This CDR3 reads CASSPPSGTEAFF. The CDR3 DNA is TGTGCCAGCTCACCACCTTCAGGAACTGAAGCTTTCTTT. This chain uses TRBV18 with TRBJ1-1; no definite D call. V was cut by 0 bases and J by 5 bases, with 7 bases left in between. CDR3 size: 13 residues. Germline V gives CDR1 KGHSH, CDR2 LQKENI. The entire variable domain, with the rest obtained from reference TRBV18 and TRBJ1-1, is as follows: NAGVMQNPRHLVRRRGQEARLRCSPMKGHSHVYWYRQLPEEGLKFMVYLQKENIIDESGMPKERFSAEFPKEGPSILRIQQVVRGDSAAYFCASSPPSGTEAFFGQGTRLTVV.

This clonotype was found many times. The chain recombines TRBV4-2 with TRBJ1-4; 8 bases map to TRBD1. Germline V gene lookup returns CDR1 LGHNA and CDR2 YNFKEQ. J lost 3 bases, V lost 5 bases, and 8 bases had no gene match. The CDR3 contains 16 residues. This CDR3 is CASSSRQGLANEKLFF. CDR3 coding DNA: TGTGCCAGCAGCTCCCGACAGGGGTTGGCTAATGAAAAACTGTTTTTT.

This clonotype was detected ten times or more. This rearrangement joins TRBV2 to TRBJ2-1; D may be TRBD2 (5 bases). This CDR3 has 16 residues. V was shortened by 4 bases and J by 0 bases, with 13 bases between the two germline ends. Germline loops: CDR1 SNHLY, CDR2 FYNNEI. DNA for the CDR3: TGTGCCAGCAGTGGGATTCGGGGTAGCTCCTACAATGAGCAGTTCTTC. Amino acids: CASSGIRGSSYNEQFF. Drawing the rest from reference TRBV2 and TRBJ2-1, the complete variable domain is EPEVTQTPSHQVTQMGQEVILRCVPISNHLYFYWYRQILGQKVEFLVSFYNNEISEKSEIFDDQFSVERPDGSNFTLKIRSTKLEDSAMYFCASSGIRGSSYNEQFFGPGTRLTVL.

This clonotype showed up many times. The genes are TRBV30 and TRBJ2-1; 11 bases are shared with TRBD2. The germline V gene has CDR1 GTSNPN and CDR2 SVGIG (reference sequence). The ends lost 0 bases at V and 9 bases at J; junction bases unmatched: 7. The CDR3 has 15 amino acids. The chain's CDR3 is CAWSVLLAGDGEQFF. CDR3 bases: TGTGCCTGGAGTGTACTACTAGCGGGAGACGGTGAGCAGTTCTTC.

This clonotype was observed at least ten times. This chain links TRBV18 with TRBJ2-1, with 8 bases aligning to TRBD1. The V gene's germline CDR1 is KGHSH and CDR2 LQKENI. The CDR3 totals 16 residues. V lost 4 bases to trimming and J lost 6 bases; unmatched junction nucleotides: 11. CDR3 sequence: CASSRTGTGEFNEQFF. CDR3 nucleotides: TGTGCCAGCTCACGAACCGGGACAGGAGAATTCAATGAGCAGTTCTTC. Complete variable domain (other parts from reference TRBV18 and TRBJ2-1): NAGVMQNPRHLVRRRGQEARLRCSPMKGHSHVYWYRQLPEEGLKFMVYLQKENIIDESGMPKERFSAEFPKEGPSILRIQQVVRGDSAAYFCASSRTGTGEFNEQFFGPGTRLTVL.

This clonotype has just a few counts. Germline and junction disagree at one end, which may indicate a read error. The CDR3 loop is CAGSLGAARTYEQYF. CDR3 in DNA: TGCGCCGGCAGCTTGGGGGCCGCGCGAACCTACGAGCAGTACTTC. V gene TRBV5-1 combines with J gene TRBJ2-7, with D tentatively TRBD1 (6 bases). Germline CDR1 and CDR2: SGHRS and YFSETQ. The CDR3 covers 15 residues.

In this sample, this clonotype turned up many times. This CDR3 is CSRTSGTDTQYF. The CDR3 DNA sequence: TGCAGCCGGACTAGCGGCACAGATACGCAGTATTTT. The V and J genes are TRBV20-1 and TRBJ2-3; TRBD2 aligns across 9 bases. Germline CDR1 reads DFQATT; CDR2 reads SNEGSKA (reference sequence). This CDR3 has 12 residues.

The rearrangement joins TRBV7-2 to TRBJ2-1, with 8 bases that match TRBD2. V lost 3 bases to trimming and J lost 13 bases; unmatched junction nucleotides: 2. From germline, CDR1 is SGHTA and CDR2 FQGNSA. CDR3 size: 11 residues. CDR3 sequence (DNA): TGTGCCAGCAGCTTCGGGACTAGACAGTTCTTC. Amino acids: CASSFGTRQFF.